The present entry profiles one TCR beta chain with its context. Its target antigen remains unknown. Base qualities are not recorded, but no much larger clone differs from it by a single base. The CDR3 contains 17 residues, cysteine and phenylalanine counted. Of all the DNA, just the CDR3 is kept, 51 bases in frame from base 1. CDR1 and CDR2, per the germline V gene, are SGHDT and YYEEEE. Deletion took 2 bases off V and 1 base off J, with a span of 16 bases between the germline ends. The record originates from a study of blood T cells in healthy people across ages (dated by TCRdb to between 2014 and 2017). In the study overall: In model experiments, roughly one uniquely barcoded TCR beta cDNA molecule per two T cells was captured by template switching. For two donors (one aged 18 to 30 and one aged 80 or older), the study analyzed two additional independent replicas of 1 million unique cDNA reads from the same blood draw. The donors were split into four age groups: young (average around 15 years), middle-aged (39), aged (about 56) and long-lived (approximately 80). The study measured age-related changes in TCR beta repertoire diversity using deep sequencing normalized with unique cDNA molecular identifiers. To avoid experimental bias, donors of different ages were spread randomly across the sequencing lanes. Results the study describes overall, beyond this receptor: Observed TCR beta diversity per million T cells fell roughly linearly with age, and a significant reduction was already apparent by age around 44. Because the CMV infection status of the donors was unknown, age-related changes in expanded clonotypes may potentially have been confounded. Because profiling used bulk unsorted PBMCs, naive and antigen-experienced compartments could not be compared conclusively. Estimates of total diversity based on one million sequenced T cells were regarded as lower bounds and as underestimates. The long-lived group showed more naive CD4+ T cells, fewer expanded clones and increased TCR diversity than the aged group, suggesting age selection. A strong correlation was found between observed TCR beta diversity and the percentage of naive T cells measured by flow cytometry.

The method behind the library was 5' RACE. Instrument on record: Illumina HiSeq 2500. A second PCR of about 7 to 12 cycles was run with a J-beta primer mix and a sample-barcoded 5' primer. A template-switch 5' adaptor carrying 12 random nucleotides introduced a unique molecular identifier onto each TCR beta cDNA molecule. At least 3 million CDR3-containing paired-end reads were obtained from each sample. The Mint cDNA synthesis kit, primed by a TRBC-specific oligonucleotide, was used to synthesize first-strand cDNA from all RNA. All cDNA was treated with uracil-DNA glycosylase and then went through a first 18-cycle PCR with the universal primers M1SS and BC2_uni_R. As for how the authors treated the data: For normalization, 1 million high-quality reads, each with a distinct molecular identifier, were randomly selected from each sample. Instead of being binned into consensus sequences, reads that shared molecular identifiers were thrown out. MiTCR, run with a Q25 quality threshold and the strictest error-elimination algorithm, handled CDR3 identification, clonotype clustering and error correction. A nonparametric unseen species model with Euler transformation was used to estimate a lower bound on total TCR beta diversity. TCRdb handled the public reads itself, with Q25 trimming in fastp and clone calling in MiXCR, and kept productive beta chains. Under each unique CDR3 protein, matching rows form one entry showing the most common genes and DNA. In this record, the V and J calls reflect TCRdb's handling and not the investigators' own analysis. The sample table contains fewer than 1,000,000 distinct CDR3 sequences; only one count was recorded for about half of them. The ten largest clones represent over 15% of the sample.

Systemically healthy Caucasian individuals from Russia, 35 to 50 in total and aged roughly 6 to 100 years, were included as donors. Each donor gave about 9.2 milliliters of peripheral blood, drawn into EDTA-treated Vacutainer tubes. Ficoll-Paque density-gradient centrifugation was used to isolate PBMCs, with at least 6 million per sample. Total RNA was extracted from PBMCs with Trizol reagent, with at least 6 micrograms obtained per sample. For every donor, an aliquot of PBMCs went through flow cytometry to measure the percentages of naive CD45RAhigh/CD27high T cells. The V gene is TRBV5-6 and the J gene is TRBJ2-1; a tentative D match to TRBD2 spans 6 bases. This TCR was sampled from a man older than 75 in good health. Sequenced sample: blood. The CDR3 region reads CASSFTYKLASYNEQFF. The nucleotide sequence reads TGTGCCAGCAGCTTCACTTATAAACTAGCATCCTACAATGAGCAGTTCTTC.